Presented here are 18 T cell receptor beta chains from one specimen sequenced in a study of blood T cell repertoires in COVID-19. TCRdb's table, derived via immunoSEQ multiplex PCR, lists solely in-frame clones and lacks some. Altogether 55,000 to 85,000 clones are present, around 80% being singletons, with the ten largest covering around 27%. The sample comprised peripheral blood. The receptors were gathered from a man in his sixties with active or convalescent COVID-19.

The sample holds a few counts of this clone. The J gene is TRBJ1-4, the V gene TRBV7-8, with 8 bases aligning to TRBD1. Germline lookup yields CDR1 SGHVS and CDR2 FQNEAQ. The J segment lost 3 bases and the V segment lost 4 bases, leaving 4 bases of the junction unmatched. This CDR3 region has 15 residues. CDR3 loop: CASSSHRGANEKLFF. Here the CDR3 DNA reads TGTGCCAGCAGCTCCCACAGGGGGGCTAATGAAAAACTGTTTTTT.

This clone was seen only a few times. The rearrangement uses TRBV27 and TRBJ2-7, with 10 positions matching TRBD1. Germline loops: CDR1 MNHEY, CDR2 SMNVEV (reference sequence). The CDR3 has 16 residues. The V segment lost 5 bases and the J segment 2 bases; nucleotides outside the gene matches: 9. DNA of the CDR3: TGTGCCAGCAGTCCTTGGGGGACAGGGGAAGCCTACGAGCAGTACTTC. This sequence encodes CASSPWGTGEAYEQYF.

The gene calls are TRBV2 and TRBJ2-1; TRBD1 matches at 8 bases. This CDR3 is built from 13 residues. Unmatched junction bases numbered 3, after V lost 4 bases and J lost 7 bases. Per germline, CDR1 SNHLY and CDR2 FYNNEI. The DNA of the CDR3 is TGTGCCAGCAGTGGACAGGGGACTAATGAGCAGTTCTTC. This sequence encodes CASSGQGTNEQFF.

The chain joins TRBV7-9 to TRBJ2-3; 7 positions agree with TRBD2. The V segment lost 2 bases and the J segment 3 bases; nucleotides outside the gene matches: 2. The CDR3 has 14 amino acids. Germline V gene data show CDR1 as SEHNR and CDR2 as FQNEAQ (reference sequence). DNA for the CDR3: TGTGCCAGCAGCTTAACGCGGGAGACAGATACGCAGTATTTT. Amino acids: CASSLTRETDTQYF.

The chain couples TRBV5-6 to TRBJ1-2, with TRBD1 matching over 10 bases. The CDR3 extends over 16 amino acids. Per the germline V gene, CDR1 is SGHDT and CDR2 is YYEEEE. V dropped 4 bases and J dropped 7; count of bases not matched to a gene: 13. In nucleotides, the CDR3 is TGTGCCAGCAGCCTAGACTTTGGGACAGGGGCCGCTGGCTACACCTTC. Amino acid sequence: CASSLDFGTGAAGYTF. The entire variable domain, with the rest obtained from reference TRBV5-6 and TRBJ1-2, is as follows: DAGVTQSPTHLIKTRGQQVTLRCSPKSGHDTVSWYQQALGQGPQFIFQYYEEEERQRGNFPDRFSGHQFPNYSSELNVNALLLGDSALYLCASSLDFGTGAAGYTFGSGTRLTVV.

The genes are TRBV29-1 and TRBJ2-5; possibly TRBD2 for D (6 bases). The CDR3 runs to 12 residues. CDR1 and CDR2 (germline): SQVTM, ANQGSEA. V was pared by 1 base and J by 10 bases, with 13 bases between. The CDR3 reads CSVEGGGTLQYF. CDR3 DNA: TGCAGCGTTGAAGGTGGGGGGACCCTCCAGTACTTC.

The chain couples TRBV20-1 to TRBJ2-7; D call uncertain. The V end was cut by 7 bases, the J end by 5 bases, with 12 bases between. The CDR3 extends over 11 amino acids. Looked up from germline, CDR1 is DFQATT and CDR2 is SNEGSKA (reference sequence). In nucleotides, the CDR3 is TGCAGTGTGCACAGTCGGAACGAGCAGTACTTC. Encoded protein: CSVHSRNEQYF.

The chain combines TRBV7-3 with TRBJ1-2; 7 bases agree with TRBD1. From germline, CDR1 is SGHTA and CDR2 FQGTGA. J was trimmed by 2 bases and V by 4 bases; bases with no gene match: 7. The CDR3 consists of 15 residues. The CDR3 coding sequence is TGTGCCAGCAGCTACTCCGGGACAGCGAACTATGGCTACACCTTC. Amino acid sequence: CASSYSGTANYGYTF.

The chain links TRBV7-9 to TRBJ1-6; TRBD1 matches 7 bases. Germline V lookup: CDR1 SEHNR, CDR2 FQNEAQ (reference sequence). Trimming took 5 bases from V and 2 from J; bases not matched to a gene: 9. This CDR3 is 17 amino acids long. CDR3: CASSPPDRVAYNSPLHF. In DNA form, the CDR3 reads TGTGCCAGCAGCCCGCCCGACAGGGTGGCCTATAATTCACCCCTCCACTTT.

The chain joins TRBV6-2 or TRBV6-3 to TRBJ2-2, with D possibly TRBD1 on 6 matching bases. The V and J ends lost 2 bases and 5 bases respectively, with 18 bases between them. The germline V gene encodes CDR1 MNHEY and CDR2 SVGEGT. CDR3 length: 17 amino acids. The CDR3 region has the DNA TGTGCCAGCAGTTACCCCTCCCGACAGAGGGGGACCGGGGAGCTGTTTTTT. It yields the protein CASSYPSRQRGTGELFF.

This chain uses TRBV6-5 with TRBJ1-6; 7 positions agree with TRBD1. With V trimmed by 6 bases and J by 6 bases, 2 bases remained unmatched. The CDR3 is made up of 13 amino acids. Germline V gives CDR1 MNHEY, CDR2 SVGAGI. CDR3 residues: CASRRDSNSPLHF. The CDR3 DNA sequence: TGTGCCAGCAGAAGGGACAGTAATTCACCCCTCCACTTT.

The chain combines TRBV10-2 with TRBJ2-2; a possible D gene is TRBD2 (7 bases). Deletions cut 7 bases from V and 5 bases from J, with 14 bases between. This CDR3 is 14 amino acids long. From germline, CDR1 is WSHSY and CDR2 SAAADI. CDR3: CASIGGAPTGELFF. CDR3 sequence (DNA): TGCGCCAGCATTGGGGGGGCGCCGACCGGGGAGCTGTTTTTT.

CDR3 bases: TGTGCCAGCAGCCGTGATCGTGGAGGAGAGACCCAGTACTTC. Residues: CASSRDRGGETQYF. The chain links TRBV9 to TRBJ2-5; the D gene is possibly TRBD2 (5 bases). The V gene's germline CDR1 is SGDLS and CDR2 YYNGEE. Trimming shortened V by 4 bases and J by 4 bases, and 14 bases separated the two germline ends. The CDR3 extends over 14 amino acids.

This clone appeared a few times. This sequence joins TRBV28 and TRBJ1-5; D is possibly TRBD1 (5 bases). CDR3 length: 14 amino acids. V lost 2 bases, J lost 7 bases, and 12 bases lay in between. Germline CDR1 and CDR2: MDHEN and SYDVKM. The CDR3 is CASSLGGVQQPQHF. In nucleotides, the CDR3 is TGTGCCAGCAGTTTAGGGGGGGTCCAGCAGCCCCAGCATTTT.

This chain connects TRBV5-1 to TRBJ2-3, with D perhaps matching TRBD1 (5 bases). This CDR3 comprises 15 residues. Per germline, CDR1 SGHRS and CDR2 YFSETQ. Trimming removed 2 bases from V and 2 bases from J, with 12 bases in between. CDR3 sequence (DNA): TGCGCCAGCAGCTTTGGCAGGGCATACACAGATACGCAGTATTTT. It yields the protein CASSFGRAYTDTQYF. The complete variable domain, with remaining parts taken from reference TRBV5-1 and TRBJ2-3, reads KAGVTQTPRYLIKTRGQQVTLSCSPISGHRSVSWYQQTPGQGLQFLFEYFSETQRNKGNFPGRFSGRQFSNSRSEMNVSTLELGDSALYLCASSFGRAYTDTQYFGPGTRLTVL.

This CDR3 reads CASRPQGINEQFF. The CDR3 coding sequence is TGTGCCAGCAGGCCGCAGGGTATCAATGAGCAGTTCTTC. The rearrangement links TRBV9 to TRBJ2-1; D is perhaps TRBD1 (5 bases). Per the germline V gene, CDR1 is SGDLS and CDR2 is YYNGEE. Trimming took 5 bases from V and 6 from J, leaving 12 bases between them. CDR3 length equals 13 residues.

This chain connects TRBV7-3 to TRBJ2-3; 12 nucleotides align to TRBD2. With V trimmed by 5 bases and J by 4 bases, 4 bases remained unmatched. The CDR3 length is 15 residues. Per the germline V gene, CDR1 is SGHTA and CDR2 is FQGTGA. CDR3 sequence: CASSLAGGSADTQYF. The CDR3 nucleotides are TGTGCCAGCAGCCTAGCGGGGGGGTCCGCAGATACGCAGTATTTT.

The chain is built from TRBV5-4 and TRBJ2-5, with TRBD2 matching 9 bases. This CDR3 has 14 amino acids. The V and J ends lost 3 bases and 2 bases, in that order; junction bases with no gene match: 2. CDR1 and CDR2 (germline): SGHNT, YYREEE (reference sequence). CDR3 coding DNA: TGTGCCAGCAGCTCCAGCGGGGGGCAAGAGACCCAGTACTTC. Translating gives CASSSSGGQETQYF.